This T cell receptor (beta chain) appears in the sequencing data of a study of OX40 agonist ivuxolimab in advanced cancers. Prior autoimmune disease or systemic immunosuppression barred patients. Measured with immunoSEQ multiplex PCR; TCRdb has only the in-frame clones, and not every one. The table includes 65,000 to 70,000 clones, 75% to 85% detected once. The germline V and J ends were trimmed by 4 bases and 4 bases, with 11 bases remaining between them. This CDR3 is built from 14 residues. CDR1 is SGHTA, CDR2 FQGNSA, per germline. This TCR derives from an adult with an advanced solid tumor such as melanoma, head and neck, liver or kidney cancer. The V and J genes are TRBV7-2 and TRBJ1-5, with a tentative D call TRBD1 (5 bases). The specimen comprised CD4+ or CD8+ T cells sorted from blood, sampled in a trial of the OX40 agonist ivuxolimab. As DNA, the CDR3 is TGTGCCAGCAGCTCCCTGGGGGGGAATCAGCCCCAGCATTTT. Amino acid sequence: CASSSLGGNQPQHF.